The clone carrying this T cell receptor beta chain is large by frequency. The antigen remains unidentified. CSF cells were profiled by 10X single-cell V(D)J and 5' expression. With the 10x single-cell sequencing reads reprocessed, TCRdb shows one record per CDR3 protein and no DNA. This specimen shows around 1,200 distinct CDR3 sequences; the ten leading clones hold 6.5% to 10%. This record belongs to a study of CD8 T cells in cerebrospinal fluid in Alzheimer's disease. Findings and caveats of the study: EBV-specific TCRs in cerebrospinal fluid reportedly do not establish a causal EBV–Alzheimer's link. The largest CSF clone was proportionally bigger in mild cognitive impairment or Alzheimer's disease than controls.

The CDR3 loop spans 15 amino acids. From germline, CDR1 is SGHRS and CDR2 YFSETQ. The sequencing input was cerebrospinal fluid. The chain employs TRBV5-1 and TRBJ2-1; TCRdb's D gene call, TRBD1, goes unchecked for lack of DNA. The TCR comes from a human donor in good health. The CDR3 loop reads CASSLGQPPGNEQFF.